This is a list of T cell receptor beta chains from one sample in a study of T cells after yellow fever vaccination. TCRdb used MiXCR to reprocess the 5' RACE reads, holding one entry per CDR3 protein. The repertoire holds over 150,000 distinct CDR3 sequences, 5.5% to 7.5% seen once, with less than 3% in the top ten. The source material was CD4+ T cells sorted from PBMCs, sampled on the day of the first yellow fever vaccination. The receptor source for this set is a man aged 18 to 29 who received the YFV17D yellow fever vaccine. The CDR3 runs from the conserved cysteine through the conserved F or W. The order of the fields is D gene, clone size, V gene, J gene, CDR3 DNA, CDR3 protein. A D gene is named only where the DNA matches it firmly. Size is stated for part of the rows, as once, few or many counts, or as a class when the clone is expanded.

TRBD2,many,TRBV20-1,TRBJ2-3,TGCAGTGCTAGAGTGCTAGCGGGGGGGACAGATACGCAGTATTTT,CSARVLAGGTDTQYF
.,.,TRBV5-1,TRBJ1-5,TGCGCCAGCAGCTTGGACGGCAGTTATAGCAATCAGCCCCAGCATTTT,CASSLDGSYSNQPQHF
.,.,TRBV5-1,TRBJ2-5,TGCGCCAGCAGCCCTTCGACAGCGCAAGAGACCCAGTACTTC,CASSPSTAQETQYF
TRBD2,once,TRBV29-1,TRBJ2-3,TGCAGCGTTGAGCCTCTAGCGGGGATTAGCACAGATACGCAGTATTTT,CSVEPLAGISTDTQYF
.,.,TRBV12-5,TRBJ2-3,TGTGCTAGTGCCTTAGGGGGGGCCGGGGATACGCAGTATTTT,CASALGGAGDTQYF
.,many,TRBV15,TRBJ2-2,TGTGCCACCAGTATAAACGGGGAGCTGTTTTTT,CATSINGELFF
.,few,TRBV12-3/TRBV12-4,TRBJ2-6,TGTGCCAGCACCGAAGGCATCTCTGGGGCCAACGTCCTGACTTTC,CASTEGISGANVLTF
TRBD2,.,TRBV6-5,TRBJ2-3,TGTGCCAGCAGTTACTCGATTACGGGCGGGGGGCTCGATACGCAGTATTTT,CASSYSITGGGLDTQYF
.,many,TRBV7-6,TRBJ2-7,TGTGCCAGCAGCTCATACAGGGACTACGAGCAGTACTTC,CASSSYRDYEQYF
.,many,TRBV12-3/TRBV12-4,TRBJ2-3,TGTGCCAGCAGTTTAGGTGTCGTCGCGCAGTATTTT,CASSLGVVAQYF
.,.,TRBV2,TRBJ1-5,TGTGCCAGCAGTGATAAGGGACACCAGCATTTT,CASSDKGHQHF
.,many,TRBV7-2,TRBJ2-3,TGTGCCAGCAGCTCCCCCACGCAGGGTCATACGCAGTATTTT,CASSSPTQGHTQYF
TRBD1,few,TRBV5-1,TRBJ2-7,TGCGCCAGCAGCTTTCAGGGGACAGGGGGCGACGAGCAGTACTTC,CASSFQGTGGDEQYF
TRBD1,few,TRBV6-5,TRBJ1-6,TGTGCCACCACATTCCTACAATTGTCCCGGGACAGGGGTAGGCACCTCCACTTT,CATTFLQLSRDRGRHLHF
.,.,TRBV5-4,TRBJ2-2,TGTGCCAGCAGCTTGGAGGGAGACACCGGGGAGCTGTTTTTT,CASSLEGDTGELFF
.,many,TRBV4-3,TRBJ2-2,TGCGCCAGCAGCCAAGACCCGAGGGCCGGGGAGCTGTTTTTT,CASSQDPRAGELFF
TRBD2,many,TRBV5-1,TRBJ2-4,TGCGCCAGCCACCCGGGACTAGCGGGGGGTCGGGCCAAAAACATTCAGTACTTC,CASHPGLAGGRAKNIQYF
TRBD1,many,TRBV5-1,TRBJ2-1,TGCGCCAGCAGCTTGTCCGGACAGGAATACAATGAGCAGTTCTTC,CASSLSGQEYNEQFF
TRBD1,many,TRBV2,TRBJ1-1,TGTGCCAGCAGTTTTACAGGGGGATACACTGAAGCTTTCTTT,CASSFTGGYTEAFF
.,.,TRBV7-2,TRBJ1-5,TGTGCCAGCAGCTTTCCAGGGGTCAATCAGCCCCAGCATTTT,CASSFPGVNQPQHF
.,many,TRBV2,TRBJ2-2,TGTGCCAGCTCCAAAGCCACCCTACGCGGGGAGCTGTTTTTT,CASSKATLRGELFF
TRBD1,few,TRBV5-4,TRBJ2-1,TGTGCCAGCAGCTTAAAAACTCGACAGGGGGTTCACAATGAGCAGTTCTTC,CASSLKTRQGVHNEQFF